These 32 T cell receptor beta chains were all obtained from the same sample, sequenced in a study of siplizumab effects on memory and regulatory T cells. The data were produced by immunoSEQ multiplex PCR, yet TCRdb's version contains in-frame clones alone and is incomplete. Here the sample spans nearly 85,000 clones, approximately 95% being singletons. The sample taken for sequencing was CD8+ T cells sorted from blood. The receptors here all came from a human donor in good health.

The chain recombines TRBV7-3 with TRBJ2-1; possibly TRBD1 for D (6 bases). Germline loops: CDR1 SGHTA, CDR2 FQGTGA. The length of the CDR3 is 15 residues. V was cut by 7 bases and J by 8 bases, with 21 bases left in between. The CDR3 here is CASTQGFTKFDEQFF. The CDR3 DNA is TGTGCCAGCACCCAGGGGTTCACGAAGTTCGATGAGCAGTTCTTC.

The rearrangement uses TRBV27 and TRBJ2-7; perhaps TRBD2 as D (6 bases). V lost 3 bases to trimming and J lost 0 bases, with 18 bases between them. The CDR3 is 17 residues long. Germline V gene lookup returns CDR1 MNHEY and CDR2 SMNVEV (reference sequence). The CDR3 region is CASSFQSTDGSSYEQYF. CDR3 nucleotides: TGTGCCAGCAGTTTCCAGAGTACGGACGGGAGCTCCTACGAGCAGTACTTC.

The chain carries TRBV28 and TRBJ2-5; 7 bases fit TRBD1. V was clipped by 6 bases and J by 5 bases; unmatched bases: 15. The CDR3 totals 16 residues. Germline V gene sequence: CDR1 MDHEN, CDR2 SYDVKM. CDR3 sequence (DNA): TGTGCCAGCAGCCCCACGACAGGGCCCGGCTGGGAGACCCAGTACTTC. Protein: CASSPTTGPGWETQYF.

This chain connects TRBV6-5 to TRBJ1-1, with D perhaps matching TRBD1 (5 bases). This CDR3 region has 13 residues. With 5 bases removed from V and 1 base from J, the gap between germline ends came to 8 bases. Germline CDR1 reads MNHEY; CDR2 reads SVGAGI. CDR3: CASSPTGNTEAFF. The CDR3, as DNA: TGTGCCAGCAGTCCTACAGGGAACACTGAAGCTTTCTTT.

The chain uses TRBV5-1 and TRBJ2-3, with D uncertain. Germline values: CDR1 SGHRS, CDR2 YFSETQ. Trimming left V 4 bases short and J 4 bases short, with 13 bases between. The CDR3 runs to 14 residues. The CDR3 DNA follows: TGCGCCAGCAGCCAGGAGAGGTCGCCAGATACGCAGTATTTT. It specifies CASSQERSPDTQYF.

This clone was seen a single time. The V gene is TRBV5-1, the J gene TRBJ2-1; D gene ambiguous. Trimming took off 7 bases at V and 3 bases at J, with 14 bases between the two ends. The CDR3 is 14 amino acids. Germline loops: CDR1 SGHRS, CDR2 YFSETQ. The CDR3 DNA sequence: TGCGCCAGCGGCATAGGTGGGTACTACAATGAGCAGTTCTTC. Translated: CASGIGGYYNEQFF.

The V call is TRBV7-9, the J call TRBJ2-7, with D unresolved. This CDR3 has 14 residues. Trimming took 6 bases from V and 2 from J, leaving 14 bases between them. Germline CDR1 and CDR2: SEHNR and FQNEAQ (reference sequence). DNA for the CDR3: TGTGCCAGCAGTCGCCCGTCCGGGCCCTACGAGCAGTACTTC. This gives the protein CASSRPSGPYEQYF. The full variable domain, in which reference TRBV7-9 and TRBJ2-7 provide the parts outside the CDR3, is DTGVSQNPRHKITKRGQNVTFRCDPISEHNRLYWYRQTLGQGPEFLTYFQNEAQLEKSRLLSDRFSAERPKGSFSTLEIQRTEQGDSAMYLCASSRPSGPYEQYFGPGTRLTVT.

The rearrangement links TRBV11-2 to TRBJ2-5; D is possibly TRBD1 (5 bases). V was pared by 2 bases and J by 4 bases, with 17 bases between. The CDR3 sequence is 16 residues long. Germline CDR1 is SGHAT and CDR2 is FQNNGV. DNA of the CDR3: TGTGCCAGCAGCTTACAGGGATCTGGTATTTTAGAGACCCAGTACTTC. This sequence encodes CASSLQGSGILETQYF.

In this sample, this clone turned up once. The genes are TRBV9 and TRBJ2-7; 8 bases match TRBD1. J was trimmed by 6 bases and V by 4 bases; bases with no gene match: 3. This CDR3 is built from 12 residues. Per the germline V gene, CDR1 is SGDLS and CDR2 is YYNGEE. The CDR3 spells CASSPGGAEQYF. The CDR3 DNA follows: TGTGCCAGCAGCCCAGGGGGCGCCGAGCAGTACTTC.

The chain combines TRBV9 with TRBJ2-3; D is unresolved. V lost 1 base to trimming and J lost 5 bases, with 8 bases between them. The CDR3 sequence is 13 residues long. Germline V gene lookup returns CDR1 SGDLS and CDR2 YYNGEE. This chain's CDR3 is CASSVPPQDTQYF. The CDR3, as DNA: TGTGCCAGCAGCGTACCCCCTCAAGATACGCAGTATTTT.

This chain links TRBV7-6 with TRBJ2-3; weak D call: TRBD2 (6 bases). The CDR3 loop spans 15 amino acids. Germline V gene lookup returns CDR1 SGHVS and CDR2 FNYEAQ. V lost 1 base and J 2 bases, leaving 10 bases between the germline ends. CDR3 DNA: TGTGCCAGCAGCTTAGGTGGCGGGGACACAGATACGCAGTATTTT. It encodes CASSLGGGDTDTQYF.

This chain connects TRBV10-2 to TRBJ2-3, with TRBD2 matching 9 bases. CDR1 WSHSY and CDR2 SAAADI come from the germline V gene. V shed 6 bases, J shed 2 bases, and the junction held 6 bases outside the gene matches. This CDR3 is 15 amino acids long. This CDR3 reads CASSETSGLTDTQYF. In nucleotides, the CDR3 is TGCGCCAGCAGCGAGACTAGCGGCCTCACAGATACGCAGTATTTT.

The CDR3, as DNA: TGTGCCAGCAGCTTTTCGGGGGGTCGGGACACAGATACGCAGTATTTT. Its protein product is CASSFSGGRDTDTQYF. V is TRBV28 and J is TRBJ2-3; 7 nucleotides match TRBD2. The V segment lost 6 bases and the J segment 2 bases; nucleotides outside the gene matches: 11. The CDR3 consists of 16 residues. Germline-derived CDR1 and CDR2 are MDHEN and SYDVKM. Filled out from reference TRBV28 and TRBJ2-3, the complete variable domain reads DVKVTQSSRYLVKRTGEKVFLECVQDMDHENMFWYRQDPGLGLRLIYFSYDVKMKEKGDIPEGYSVSREKKERFSLILESASTNQTSMYLCASSFSGGRDTDTQYFGPGTRLTVL.

This chain connects TRBV27 to TRBJ2-5; D is tentatively TRBD1 or TRBD2 (5 bases each). Germline loops: CDR1 MNHEY, CDR2 SMNVEV (reference sequence). Trimming pared 5 bases from V and 5 bases from J, leaving 12 bases between. The CDR3 length is 13 residues. CDR3 region: CASSPRGQETQYF. Here the CDR3 DNA reads TGTGCCAGCAGTCCCCGGGGCCAGGAGACCCAGTACTTC.

V is TRBV19 and J is TRBJ2-7, with 8 bases lining up with TRBD2. Looked up from germline, CDR1 is LNHDA and CDR2 is SQIVND (reference sequence). V shed 5 bases, J shed 13 bases, and the junction held 13 bases outside the gene matches. The CDR3 covers 13 residues. The DNA for the CDR3 is TGTGCCAGTAGTCCCGGTGGTGCGGGAGGCTTTTACTTC. This codes for CASSPGGAGGFYF.

The V and J genes are TRBV19 and TRBJ2-3, with a weak D call TRBD1 (6 bases). The CDR3 is made up of 15 amino acids. Germline loops: CDR1 LNHDA, CDR2 SQIVND (reference sequence). Trimming removed 1 base at V and 1 base at J, with 9 bases between. The CDR3 bases are TGTGCCAGTAGTATAGTTTACAGGGGCACAGATACGCAGTATTTT. It translates to CASSIVYRGTDTQYF.

This chain links TRBV9 with TRBJ2-5, with D tentatively TRBD1 (5 bases). V was pared by 0 bases and J by 5 bases, with 14 bases between. Germline lookup yields CDR1 SGDLS and CDR2 YYNGEE. This CDR3 contains 15 residues. The CDR3: CASSVGTGRRETQYF. CDR3 nucleotide sequence: TGTGCCAGCAGCGTAGGAACAGGACGGCGGGAGACCCAGTACTTC.

V and J are TRBV10-3 and TRBJ2-1; no reliable D call. Trimming removed 3 bases from V and 5 bases from J, with 8 bases in between. The CDR3 has 13 amino acids. Germline lookup yields CDR1 ENHRY and CDR2 SYGVKD. The CDR3 DNA follows: TGTGCCATCAGTGACCCAAGAAACAATGAGCAGTTCTTC. This gives the protein CAISDPRNNEQFF.

This clone was recorded a few times. A junction end diverges from the germline sequence, so it may reflect a read error. CDR3 nucleotides: TGCGCCAGCAGCCAAACTCAAAAACGAGGGGTATGGGACCGCTTC. This sequence encodes CASSQTQKRGVWDRF. The chain uses TRBV4-1 and TRBJ1-2; D perhaps matches TRBD1 (5 bases). The germline gives CDR1 MGHRA, CDR2 YSYEKL. This CDR3 contains 15 residues.

This chain links TRBV28 with TRBJ2-7, with D tentatively TRBD1 (6 bases). With 9 bases removed from V and 2 bases from J, the gap between germline ends came to 14 bases. The germline gives CDR1 MDHEN, CDR2 SYDVKM. The CDR3 is 13 residues long. CDR3 nucleotides: TGTGCCAGTAGTGACAGGACGGCCTACGAGCAGTACTTC. This encodes CASSDRTAYEQYF.

The chain joins TRBV15 to TRBJ2-7; TRBD1 agrees at 7 bases. J lost 5 bases, V lost 0 bases, and 7 bases had no gene match. The CDR3 loop spans 15 amino acids. CDR1 is LNHNV, CDR2 YYDKDF, per germline (reference sequence). The CDR3: CATSRDRQGDNEQYF. CDR3 DNA: TGTGCCACCAGCAGAGACAGACAGGGCGACAACGAGCAGTACTTC.

The chain joins TRBV5-4 to TRBJ2-3; 12 bases are shared with TRBD2. The CDR3 sequence is 19 residues long. Per the germline V gene, CDR1 is SGHNT and CDR2 is YYREEE (reference sequence). Trimming removed 2 bases from V and 5 bases from J; junction bases left unmatched: 15. The CDR3 here is CASSFSIRASGRVLDTQYF. Here the CDR3 DNA reads TGTGCCAGCAGCTTTTCAATCCGAGCTAGCGGGAGGGTTTTAGATACGCAGTATTTT. Full variable domain (missing parts from reference TRBV5-4 and TRBJ2-3): ETGVTQSPTHLIKTRGQQVTLRCSSQSGHNTVSWYQQALGQGPQFIFQYYREEENGRGNFPPRFSGLQFPNYSSELNVNALELDDSALYLCASSFSIRASGRVLDTQYFGPGTRLTVL.

This chain links TRBV5-4 with TRBJ2-7; D perhaps matches TRBD2 (6 bases). Germline V gene lookup returns CDR1 SGHNT and CDR2 YYREEE (reference sequence). This CDR3 contains 13 residues. V lost 4 bases to trimming and J lost 6 bases, with 14 bases between them. The chain's CDR3 is CASSPRGSTEQYF. The CDR3 bases are TGTGCCAGCAGCCCCCGGGGGTCTACCGAGCAGTACTTC.

The CDR3 bases are TGTGCCAGCAGTGATAGTCAGGAACGAGCTTTCTTT. Translation: CASSDSQERAFF. The chain couples TRBV6-5 to TRBJ1-1; no clear D gene. This CDR3 is built from 12 residues. V was pared by 5 bases and J by 10 bases, with 14 bases between. Germline V gene lookup returns CDR1 MNHEY and CDR2 SVGAGI.

This clone appeared once. CDR3: CATSKPGGPEQYF. As DNA, the CDR3 is TGTGCCACCAGCAAACCGGGGGGGCCTGAGCAGTACTTC. The V and J genes are TRBV15 and TRBJ2-7, with 8 nucleotides matching TRBD2. Unmatched junction bases numbered 6, after V lost 4 bases and J lost 7 bases. The V gene's germline CDR1 is LNHNV and CDR2 YYDKDF (reference sequence). This CDR3 has 13 amino acids.

The chain has TRBV28 and TRBJ2-7; perhaps TRBD1 as D (6 bases). Germline CDR1 is MDHEN and CDR2 is SYDVKM. The CDR3 is 21 residues long. The V end was cut by 1 base, the J end by 5 bases, with 33 bases between. The CDR3 DNA sequence: TGTGCCAGCAGTTTATCTCTCTCAGGGGTGTCCCCCCAACAGATAGGGCACGAGCAGTACTTC. Protein: CASSLSLSGVSPQQIGHEQYF.

This clone was observed a single time. The rearrangement joins TRBV7-2 to TRBJ2-3; weak D call: TRBD2 (6 bases). CDR3 length equals 15 residues. Germline V gives CDR1 SGHTA, CDR2 FQGNSA. V was shortened by 1 base and J by 5 bases, with 13 bases between the two germline ends. CDR3 sequence reads: CASSLEGFGGDTQYF. CDR3 nucleotide sequence: TGTGCCAGCAGCTTAGAAGGCTTCGGGGGAGATACGCAGTATTTT.

V is TRBV27 and J is TRBJ2-2; TRBD1 is a possible D gene (5 bases). The CDR3 extends over 16 amino acids. V gave up 2 bases and J gave up 1 base, with 11 bases separating them. CDR1 and CDR2 (germline): MNHEY, SMNVEV (reference sequence). The CDR3, as DNA: TGTGCCAGCAGTTTACACCCCACAGGGAACACCGGGGAGCTGTTTTTT. It is translated as CASSLHPTGNTGELFF.

A single count supports this clone. V usage is TRBV27 and J usage is TRBJ2-7; D is unresolved. V gave up 8 bases and J gave up 2 bases, with 7 bases separating them. The CDR3 spans 11 residues. In germline, CDR1 is MNHEY, CDR2 SMNVEV (reference sequence). CDR3 DNA: TGTGCCAGCGGGATCCCCTACGAGCAGTACTTC. It translates to CASGIPYEQYF.

This rearrangement joins TRBV19 to TRBJ2-5; a possible D gene is TRBD2 (6 bases). The V end was cut by 5 bases, the J end by 2 bases, with 21 bases between. This CDR3 has 17 residues. The germline V gene encodes CDR1 LNHDA and CDR2 SQIVND (reference sequence). CDR3 in amino acids: CASSFRGIAAGQETQYF. The CDR3 DNA reads as TGTGCCAGTAGTTTCCGGGGGATAGCGGCCGGGCAAGAGACCCAGTACTTC.

This chain links TRBV28 with TRBJ2-2; D perhaps matches TRBD2 (5 bases). Trimming pared 5 bases from V and 9 bases from J, leaving 25 bases between. The CDR3 consists of 17 residues. Germline V gene lookup returns CDR1 MDHEN and CDR2 SYDVKM. The CDR3 spells CASSPRTSLGAGWELFF. The CDR3 nucleotides read TGTGCCAGCAGTCCTAGGACTTCCCTAGGAGCCGGTTGGGAGCTGTTTTTT. Looking up the rest from reference TRBV28 and TRBJ2-2 gives the full variable domain: DVKVTQSSRYLVKRTGEKVFLECVQDMDHENMFWYRQDPGLGLRLIYFSYDVKMKEKGDIPEGYSVSREKKERFSLILESASTNQTSMYLCASSPRTSLGAGWELFFGEGSRLTVL.

V usage is TRBV9 and J usage is TRBJ1-2, with D maybe TRBD1 (6 bases). Germline lookup yields CDR1 SGDLS and CDR2 YYNGEE. The V gene lost 6 bases and the J gene lost 4 bases, with 13 bases spanning the gap. This CDR3 spans 13 amino acids. The chain's CDR3 is CASTPSGVYGYTF. CDR3 coding DNA: TGTGCCAGCACCCCCTCAGGGGTCTATGGCTACACCTTC.